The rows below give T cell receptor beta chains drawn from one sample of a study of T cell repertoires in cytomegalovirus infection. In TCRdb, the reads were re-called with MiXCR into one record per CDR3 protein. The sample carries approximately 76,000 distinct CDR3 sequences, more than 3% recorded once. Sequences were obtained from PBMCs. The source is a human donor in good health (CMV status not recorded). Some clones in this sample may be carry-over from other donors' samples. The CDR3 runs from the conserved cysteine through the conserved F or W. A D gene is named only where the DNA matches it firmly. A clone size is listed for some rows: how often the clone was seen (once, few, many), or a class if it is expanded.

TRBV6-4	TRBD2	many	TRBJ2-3	TGTGCCAGCAGTGAGACTAGCGGGGGCACAGATACGCAGTATTTT	CASSETSGGTDTQYF
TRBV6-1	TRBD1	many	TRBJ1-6	TGTGCCAGCAGTGAAGCTCCCCCGGGAGGGGGCTCACCCCTCCACTTT	CASSEAPPGGGSPLHF
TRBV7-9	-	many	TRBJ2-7	TGTGCCAGCAGCTTGGACATCTTCTCCTACGAGCAGTACTTC	CASSLDIFSYEQYF
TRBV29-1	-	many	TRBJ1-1	TGCAGCGTTGAAGGGAGGTCTGAGGCTTTCTTT	CSVEGRSEAFF
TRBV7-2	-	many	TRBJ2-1	TGTGCCAGCAGCTTAAGCAGGGACAATGAGCAGTTCTTC	CASSLSRDNEQFF
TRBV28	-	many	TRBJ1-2	TGTGCCAGCAGTGGTGACCTGGCCCCCTCTCGAGGCTACACCTTC	CASSGDLAPSRGYTF
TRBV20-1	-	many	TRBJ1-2	TGCAGTGCTGTCGCGGGGAGGGGGTATGGCTACACCTTC	CSAVAGRGYGYTF
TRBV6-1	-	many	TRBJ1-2	TGTGCCAGCAGCCGCCGGACGGGAAGAGCTAACTATGGCTACACCTTC	CASSRRTGRANYGYTF
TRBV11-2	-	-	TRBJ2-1	TGTGCCAGCAGCCCCACCCCCAACAATGTGCAGTTGTTC	CASSPTPNNVQLF
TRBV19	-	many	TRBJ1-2	TGTGCCAGTAGTATAAGACAGCGGGACTATGGCTACACCTTC	CASSIRQRDYGYTF
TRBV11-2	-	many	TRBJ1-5	TGTGCCAGCAGCCCAATCGGGACCAATCAGCCCCAGCATTTT	CASSPIGTNQPQHF
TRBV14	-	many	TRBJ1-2	TGTGCCAGCAGTCAAGGGGGTCTCAGTGGCTACACCTTC	CASSQGGLSGYTF
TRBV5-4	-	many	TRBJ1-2	TGTGCCAGCAGCTTGACGGGGGCTGGTGGCTACACCTTC	CASSLTGAGGYTF
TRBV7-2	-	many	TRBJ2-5	TGTGCCAGCACCTGGAAGGGCAGCCAAGAGACCCAGTACTTC	CASTWKGSQETQYF
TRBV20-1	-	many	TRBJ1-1	TGCAGTGCTATGCTGGGGGCTTTCATGAACACTGAAGCTTTCTTT	CSAMLGAFMNTEAFF
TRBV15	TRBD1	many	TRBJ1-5	TGTGCCACCAGCAGTGGACAGGGCAATCAGCCCCAGCATTTT	CATSSGQGNQPQHF
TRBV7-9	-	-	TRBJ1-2	TGTGCCAGCAGCTCGGGACTAATGCGGGCTCATGGCTACACCTTC	CASSSGLMRAHGYTF
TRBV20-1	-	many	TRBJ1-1	TGCAGTGCTAGATACGGGGGCAGGAACACTGAAGCTTTCTTT	CSARYGGRNTEAFF
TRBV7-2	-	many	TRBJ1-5	TGTGCCAGCAGCCCCGGGGGGACGGAACCCCAGCCCCAGCATTTT	CASSPGGTEPQPQHF
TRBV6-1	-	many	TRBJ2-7	TGTGGGGCATCGGGTCAGGGATCCCTCGGAACCACCCGGTCCTACGAGCAGTACTTC	CGASGQGSLGTTRSYEQYF
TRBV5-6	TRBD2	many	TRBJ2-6	TGTGCCAGCAGCCCAGAAGGGAGGGAAGGGGCCAACGTCCTGACTTTC	CASSPEGREGANVLTF
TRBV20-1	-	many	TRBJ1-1	TGCAGTGCTGGAAGGACAGAGAATGAAGCTTTCTTT	CSAGRTENEAFF
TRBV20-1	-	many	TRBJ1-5	TGCAGTGCTGCCGGAGACAGACATCAGCCCCAGCATTTT	CSAAGDRHQPQHF
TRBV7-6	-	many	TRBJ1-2	TGTGCCAGCAGCTTTGGCGGCCGCTTGGAGACTTATGGCTACACCTTC	CASSFGGRLETYGYTF
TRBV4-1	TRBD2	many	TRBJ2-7	TGCGCCAGCAGCCAAGGGGCTAGCGGGGCTACCTACGAGCAGTACTTC	CASSQGASGATYEQYF
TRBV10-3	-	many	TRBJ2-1	TGTGCCATCAGTGATGTGGGTGAACAGTTCTTC	CAISDVGEQFF
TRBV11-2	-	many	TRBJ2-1	TGTGCCAGCAGCTTAGGGGAGAATGAGCAGTTCTTC	CASSLGENEQFF
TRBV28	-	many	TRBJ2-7	TGTGCCAGCAGGCCACAGGTCTGGCGCTACGAGCAGTACTTC	CASRPQVWRYEQYF
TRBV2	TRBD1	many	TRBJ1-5	TGTGCCAGAGGGACAGCCGCCAATCAGCCCCAGCATTTT	CARGTAANQPQHF
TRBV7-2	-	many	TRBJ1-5	TGTGCCAGCAGCTTCAACAGGGTTCAGCCCCAGCATTTT	CASSFNRVQPQHF
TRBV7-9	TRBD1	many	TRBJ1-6	TGTGCCAGCAGCCTCTGGGACAGTAATTCACCCCTCCACTTT	CASSLWDSNSPLHF
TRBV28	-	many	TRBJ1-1	TGTGCCAGCAGCCTTAGCAAAACTGAAGCTTTCTTT	CASSLSKTEAFF
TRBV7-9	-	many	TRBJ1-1	TGTGCCAGCAGCCAAACCACTGAAGCTTTCTTT	CASSQTTEAFF
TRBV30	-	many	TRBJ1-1	TGTGCCTGGAGTCAAGGTGCCCGGGGCCAGACTGAAGCTTTCTTT	CAWSQGARGQTEAFF
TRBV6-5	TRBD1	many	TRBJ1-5	TGTGCCAGCAGAGACAGGGGGAACAATCAGCCCCAGCATTTT	CASRDRGNNQPQHF
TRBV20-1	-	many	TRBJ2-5	TGCAGTGCTAGTCCCTTATCAGGGATCCAAGAGACCCAGTACTTC	CSASPLSGIQETQYF
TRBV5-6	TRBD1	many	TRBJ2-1	TGTGCCAGCAGCAGAAGAACCGGGACAGGGATCGATGAGCAGTTCTTC	CASSRRTGTGIDEQFF